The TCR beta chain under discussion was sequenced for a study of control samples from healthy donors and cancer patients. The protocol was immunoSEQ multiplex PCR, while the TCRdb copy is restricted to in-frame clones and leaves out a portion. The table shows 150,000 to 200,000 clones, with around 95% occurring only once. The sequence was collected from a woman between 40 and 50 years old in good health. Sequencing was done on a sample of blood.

CDR3 sequence reads: CASSANLGQGNQPQHF. The CDR3 DNA reads TGTGCCAGCAGTGCCAACTTGGGACAGGGTAATCAGCCCCAGCATTTT. The chain combines TRBV6-1 with TRBJ1-5; 9 nucleotides match TRBD1. The germline CDR1 and CDR2 sequences are MNHNS and SASEGT. The CDR3 spans 16 residues. With 4 bases clipped from V and 4 bases from J, the junction kept 8 bases outside the gene matches.